Listed below are T cell receptor beta chains from one sample, sequenced in a study of blood T cell repertoires in COVID-19. The data were produced by immunoSEQ multiplex PCR, yet TCRdb's version contains in-frame clones alone and is incomplete. Of approximately 170,000 clones listed, around 85% are singletons. Material for sequencing was peripheral blood. These receptors were collected from a man younger than 40 with acute or convalescent COVID-19. Each CDR3 is given with its conserved first and last residue.

j_call | v_call | cdr3_aa
TRBJ1-5 | TRBV2 | CASMEQGVNQPQHF
TRBJ2-7 | TRBV29-1 | CSAGPGVSYEQYF
TRBJ2-7 | TRBV6-5 | CAISTGESSYEQYF
TRBJ1-1 | TRBV7-9 | CASSEREMNTEAFF
TRBJ2-7 | TRBV5-1 | CASSPQGTGDEQYF
TRBJ2-7 | TRBV18 | CASSPPAAGGQWTSGEQYF
TRBJ1-3 | TRBV5-1 | CASSLDGNSGNTIYF
TRBJ1-5 | TRBV7-6 | CASSTSGNQPQHF
TRBJ2-7 | TRBV28 | CASRRQTAYEQYF
TRBJ1-2 | TRBV28 | CASLEGGQGWAGGYTF
TRBJ2-2 | TRBV5-6 | CASSLGQGGLFF
TRBJ2-2 | TRBV6-1 | CASSESVRTSRTNTGELFF
TRBJ1-2 | TRBV28 | CASSSAGAITHGYTF
TRBJ2-2 | TRBV3-1/TRBV3-2 | CASSRTPSGNTGELFF
TRBJ1-2 | TRBV6-5 | CASSLQGADGYTF
TRBJ1-5 | TRBV28 | CASSFQFNQPQHF
TRBJ2-2 | TRBV6-6 | CASAPGQGANTGELFF
TRBJ1-2 | TRBV28 | CASRSGTGYGYTF
TRBJ2-2 | TRBV27 | CASSLEGGLNTGELFF
TRBJ2-4 | TRBV5-1 | CASSLSPGAKNIQYF
TRBJ2-1 | TRBV10-1 | CASSERIGTGNNEQFF
TRBJ2-7 | TRBV7-2 | CASSRNGLDSYEQYF
TRBJ1-1 | TRBV6-4 | CASSGEKGMNTEAFF
TRBJ2-2 | TRBV25-1 | CASSEVTSVTTGELFF
TRBJ2-6 | TRBV30 | CAWEGATGANVLTF
TRBJ1-5 | TRBV6-6 | CASSPNPTGAGNQPQHF
TRBJ2-1 | TRBV25-1 | CASSPRLAGAHEQFF
TRBJ2-3 | TRBV6-5 | CASSLGRGTDTQYF
TRBJ1-2 | TRBV7-9 | CASSPVLAGNSGYTF
TRBJ2-1 | TRBV28 | CASRPDRGAYNEQFF
TRBJ2-1 | TRBV4-1 | CASSQSSRVVNEQFF
TRBJ1-4 | TRBV7-7 | CASSLEKGGGLFF
TRBJ1-1 | TRBV28 | CASSFIGVVEAFF
TRBJ2-5 | TRBV28 | CASSFWTGGGETQYF
TRBJ2-7 | TRBV5-1 | CASSPDPGLKASFYEQYF
TRBJ2-7 | TRBV29-1 | CSVTRGKGSYEQYF
TRBJ2-2 | TRBV7-9 | CASSGVSGRGRAGELFF
TRBJ1-1 | TRBV7-8 | CASSSVTGRRGNTEAFF
TRBJ2-1 | TRBV15 | CATSRGRDRGQFF
TRBJ2-7 | TRBV7-9 | CASSPTGGYPLYEQYF
TRBJ1-5 | TRBV27 | CASSLTGLINQPQHF
TRBJ1-1 | TRBV10-1 | CASSDTGMPLGQAFF
TRBJ2-1 | TRBV28 | CASSRGDYHNEQFF
TRBJ1-4 | TRBV18 | CASSPDRQVEKLFF
TRBJ2-1 | TRBV18 | CASSPLSGEQFF
TRBJ2-1 | TRBV7-3 | CASSVRGQAGTSGPSSYNEQFF
TRBJ2-7 | TRBV3-1/TRBV3-2 | CASSQASGGPYF